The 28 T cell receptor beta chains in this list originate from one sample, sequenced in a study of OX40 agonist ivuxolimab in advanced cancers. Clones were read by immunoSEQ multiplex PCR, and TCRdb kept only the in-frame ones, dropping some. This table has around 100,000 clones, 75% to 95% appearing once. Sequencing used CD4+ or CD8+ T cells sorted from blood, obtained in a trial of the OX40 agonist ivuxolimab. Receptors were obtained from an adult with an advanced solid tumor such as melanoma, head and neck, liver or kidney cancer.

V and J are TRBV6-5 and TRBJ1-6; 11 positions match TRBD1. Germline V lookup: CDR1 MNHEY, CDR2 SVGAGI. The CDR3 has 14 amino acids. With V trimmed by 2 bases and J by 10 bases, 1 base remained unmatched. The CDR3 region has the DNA TGTGCCAGCAGTTACGGGACAGGGGGATCACCCCTCCACTTT. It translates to CASSYGTGGSPLHF.

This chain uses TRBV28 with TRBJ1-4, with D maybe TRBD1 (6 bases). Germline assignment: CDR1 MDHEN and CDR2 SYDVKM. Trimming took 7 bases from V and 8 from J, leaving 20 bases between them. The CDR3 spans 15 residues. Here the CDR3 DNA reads TGTGCCAGCAACCCCCATTCGGGGGGCAACGAAAAACTGTTTTTT. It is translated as CASNPHSGGNEKLFF. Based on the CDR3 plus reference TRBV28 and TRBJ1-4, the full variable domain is DVKVTQSSRYLVKRTGEKVFLECVQDMDHENMFWYRQDPGLGLRLIYFSYDVKMKEKGDIPEGYSVSREKKERFSLILESASTNQTSMYLCASNPHSGGNEKLFFGSGTQLSVL.

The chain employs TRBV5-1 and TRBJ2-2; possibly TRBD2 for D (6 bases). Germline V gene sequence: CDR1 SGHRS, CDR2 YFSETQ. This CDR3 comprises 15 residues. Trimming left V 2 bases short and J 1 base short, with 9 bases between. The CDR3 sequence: CASSLGGVNTGELFF. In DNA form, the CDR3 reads TGCGCCAGCAGCTTAGGCGGGGTGAACACCGGGGAGCTGTTTTTT.

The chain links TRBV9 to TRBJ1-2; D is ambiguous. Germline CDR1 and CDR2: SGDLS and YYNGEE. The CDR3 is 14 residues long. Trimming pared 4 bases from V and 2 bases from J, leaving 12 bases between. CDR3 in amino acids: CASSSLRLNYGYTF. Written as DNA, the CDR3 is TGTGCCAGCAGCTCCCTCCGGCTGAACTATGGCTACACCTTC.

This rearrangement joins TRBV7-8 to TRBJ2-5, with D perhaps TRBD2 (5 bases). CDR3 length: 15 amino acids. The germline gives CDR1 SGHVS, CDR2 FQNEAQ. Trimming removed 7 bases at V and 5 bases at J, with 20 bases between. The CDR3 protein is CASTHEPPRRETQYF. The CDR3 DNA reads TGTGCCAGCACCCATGAGCCCCCTCGGAGGGAGACCCAGTACTTC.

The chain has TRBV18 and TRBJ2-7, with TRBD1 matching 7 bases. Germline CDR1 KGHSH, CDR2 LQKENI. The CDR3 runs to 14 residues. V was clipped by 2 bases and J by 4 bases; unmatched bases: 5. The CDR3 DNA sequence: TGTGCCAGCTCACCAAGGGGGCCCGTTTACGAGCAGTACTTC. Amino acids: CASSPRGPVYEQYF.

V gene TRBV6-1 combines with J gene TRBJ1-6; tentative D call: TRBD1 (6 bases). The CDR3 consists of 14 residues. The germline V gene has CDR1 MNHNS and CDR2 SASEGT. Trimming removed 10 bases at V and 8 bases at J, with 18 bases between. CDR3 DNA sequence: TGTGCCATCCAGCAGTGGGGGGCGGATTCACCCCTCCACTTT. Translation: CAIQQWGADSPLHF.

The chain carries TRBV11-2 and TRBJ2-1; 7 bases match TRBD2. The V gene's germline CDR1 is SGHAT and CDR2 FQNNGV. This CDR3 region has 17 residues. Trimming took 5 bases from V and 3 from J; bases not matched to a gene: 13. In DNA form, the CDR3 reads TGTGCCAGCAGCCCCGGAAGGGCAGCGGGAAACTACAATGAGCAGTTCTTC. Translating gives CASSPGRAAGNYNEQFF.

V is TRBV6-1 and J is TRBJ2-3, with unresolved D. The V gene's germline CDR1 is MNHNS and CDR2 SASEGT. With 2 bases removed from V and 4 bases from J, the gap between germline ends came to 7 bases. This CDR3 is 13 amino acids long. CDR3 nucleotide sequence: TGTGCCAGCAGTGAATCTCCGCCAGATACGCAGTATTTT. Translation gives CASSESPPDTQYF.

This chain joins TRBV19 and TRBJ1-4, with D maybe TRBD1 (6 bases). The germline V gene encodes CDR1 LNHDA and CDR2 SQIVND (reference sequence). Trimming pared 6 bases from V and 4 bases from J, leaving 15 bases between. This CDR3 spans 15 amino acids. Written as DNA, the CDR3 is TGTGCCAGTAGCCAACAGGGAAGCCTTAATGAAAAACTGTTTTTT. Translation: CASSQQGSLNEKLFF.

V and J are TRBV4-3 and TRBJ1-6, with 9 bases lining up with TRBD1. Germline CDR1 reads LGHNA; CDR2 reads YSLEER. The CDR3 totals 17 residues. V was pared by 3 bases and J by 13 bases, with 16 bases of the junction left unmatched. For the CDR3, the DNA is TGCGCCAGCAGCCAGGTCCCGTCCGGGACAGGGTCGGGGCCCCTCCACTTT. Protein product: CASSQVPSGTGSGPLHF.

The CDR3 region has the DNA TGTGCCAGCAGTGAACGGACAGGGTTTCTATACGAGCAGTACTTC. This gives the protein CASSERTGFLYEQYF. The chain joins TRBV6-1 to TRBJ2-7; 8 bases are shared with TRBD1. CDR1 MNHNS and CDR2 SASEGT come from the germline V gene. The CDR3 runs 15 residues. Unmatched junction bases numbered 7, after V lost 2 bases and J lost 4 bases.

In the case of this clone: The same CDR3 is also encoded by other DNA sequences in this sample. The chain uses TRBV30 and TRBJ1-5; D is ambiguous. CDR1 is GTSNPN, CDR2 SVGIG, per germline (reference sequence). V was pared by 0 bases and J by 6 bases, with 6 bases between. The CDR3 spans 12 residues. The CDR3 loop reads CAWSVEGQPQHF. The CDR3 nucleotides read TGTGCCTGGAGTGTTGAGGGTCAGCCCCAGCATTTT.

The CDR3 spells CASSPASQASYEQYF. The CDR3 coding sequence is TGTGCCAGCTCACCGGCCTCCCAAGCCTCCTACGAGCAGTACTTC. This chain joins TRBV18 and TRBJ2-7; D is unclear. Germline V gene sequence: CDR1 KGHSH, CDR2 LQKENI. The length of the CDR3 is 15 residues. Trimming removed 3 bases at V and 0 bases at J, with 12 bases between.

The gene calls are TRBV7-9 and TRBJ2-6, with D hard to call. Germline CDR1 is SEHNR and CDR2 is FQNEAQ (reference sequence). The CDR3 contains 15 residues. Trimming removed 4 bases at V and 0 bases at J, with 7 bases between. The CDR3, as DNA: TGTGCCAGCAGCTCCCACCCCTCTGGGGCCAACGTCCTGACTTTC. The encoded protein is CASSSHPSGANVLTF.

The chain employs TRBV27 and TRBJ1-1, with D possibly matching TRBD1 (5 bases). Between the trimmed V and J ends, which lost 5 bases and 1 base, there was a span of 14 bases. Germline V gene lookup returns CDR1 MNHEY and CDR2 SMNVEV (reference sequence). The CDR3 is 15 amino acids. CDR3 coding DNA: TGTGCCAGCAGTGCAGGGTCGGGTAGGAACACTGAAGCTTTCTTT. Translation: CASSAGSGRNTEAFF.

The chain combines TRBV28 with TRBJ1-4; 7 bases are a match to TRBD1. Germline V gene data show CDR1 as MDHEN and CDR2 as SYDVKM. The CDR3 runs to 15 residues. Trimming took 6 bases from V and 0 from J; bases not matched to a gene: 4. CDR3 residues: CASRRTGTTNEKLFF. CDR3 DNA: TGTGCCAGCAGGCGGACAGGTACAACTAATGAAAAACTGTTTTTT.

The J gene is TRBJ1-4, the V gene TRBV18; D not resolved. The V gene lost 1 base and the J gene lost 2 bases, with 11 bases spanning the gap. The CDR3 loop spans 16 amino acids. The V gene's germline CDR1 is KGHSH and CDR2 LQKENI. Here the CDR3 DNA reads TGTGCCAGCTCACCACGGAGAGCGGGCACTAATGAAAAACTGTTTTTT. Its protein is CASSPRRAGTNEKLFF. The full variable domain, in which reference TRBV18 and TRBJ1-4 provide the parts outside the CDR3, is NAGVMQNPRHLVRRRGQEARLRCSPMKGHSHVYWYRQLPEEGLKFMVYLQKENIIDESGMPKERFSAEFPKEGPSILRIQQVVRGDSAAYFCASSPRRAGTNEKLFFGSGTQLSVL.

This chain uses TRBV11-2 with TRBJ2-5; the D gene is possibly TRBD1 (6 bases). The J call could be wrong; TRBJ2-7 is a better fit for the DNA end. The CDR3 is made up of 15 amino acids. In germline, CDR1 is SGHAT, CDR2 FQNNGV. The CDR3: CASSLGSQGLYEQYF. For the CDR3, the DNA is TGTGCCAGCAGCTTAGGATCACAGGGCCTCTACGAGCAGTACTTC.

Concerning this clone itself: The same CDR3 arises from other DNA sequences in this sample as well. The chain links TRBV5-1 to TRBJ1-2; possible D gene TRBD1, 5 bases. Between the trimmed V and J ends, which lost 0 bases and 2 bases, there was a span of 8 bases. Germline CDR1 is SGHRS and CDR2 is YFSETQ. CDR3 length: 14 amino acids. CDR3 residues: CASSLAGANYGYTF. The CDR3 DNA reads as TGCGCCAGCAGCTTGGCCGGGGCCAACTATGGCTACACCTTC.

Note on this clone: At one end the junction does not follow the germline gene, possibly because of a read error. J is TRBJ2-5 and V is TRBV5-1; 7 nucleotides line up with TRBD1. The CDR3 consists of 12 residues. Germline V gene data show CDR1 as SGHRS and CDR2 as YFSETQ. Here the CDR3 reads CASSLAPGTVDF. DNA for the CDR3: TGCGCCAGCAGCTTGGCCCCGGGGACAGTAGACTTC.

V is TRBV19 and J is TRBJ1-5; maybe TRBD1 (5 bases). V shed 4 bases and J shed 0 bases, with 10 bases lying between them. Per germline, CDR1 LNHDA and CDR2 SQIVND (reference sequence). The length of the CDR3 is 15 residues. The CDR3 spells CASSREGVSNQPQHF. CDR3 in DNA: TGTGCCAGTAGTAGGGAAGGGGTTAGCAATCAGCCCCAGCATTTT.

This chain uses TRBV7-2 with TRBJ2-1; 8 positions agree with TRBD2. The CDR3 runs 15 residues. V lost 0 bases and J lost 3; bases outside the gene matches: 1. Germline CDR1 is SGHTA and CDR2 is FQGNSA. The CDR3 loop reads CASSLASGNYNEQFF. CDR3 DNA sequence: TGTGCCAGCAGCTTAGCTAGCGGGAACTACAATGAGCAGTTCTTC.

The CDR3 region is CASSQAGGDGNQPQHF. CDR3 nucleotides: TGCGCCAGCAGCCAGGCAGGGGGCGATGGGAATCAGCCCCAGCATTTT. V usage is TRBV4-1 and J usage is TRBJ1-5; 8 bases map to TRBD1. The CDR3 totals 16 residues. V shed 3 bases and J 4 bases; nucleotides not matched to a gene: 8. Germline V gene sequence: CDR1 MGHRA, CDR2 YSYEKL.

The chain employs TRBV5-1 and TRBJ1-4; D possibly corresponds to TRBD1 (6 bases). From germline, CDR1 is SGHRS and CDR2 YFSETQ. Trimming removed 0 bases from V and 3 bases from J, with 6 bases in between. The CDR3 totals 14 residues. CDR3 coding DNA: TGCGCCAGCAGCTTGGGGGGGCCTAATGAAAAACTGTTTTTT. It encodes CASSLGGPNEKLFF.

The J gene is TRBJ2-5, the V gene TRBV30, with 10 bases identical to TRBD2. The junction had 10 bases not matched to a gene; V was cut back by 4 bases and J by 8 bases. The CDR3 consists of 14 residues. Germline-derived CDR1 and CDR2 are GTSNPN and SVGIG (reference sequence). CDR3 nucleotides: TGTGCCTGGACCCGGGGGCTAGCGGGAGAAACCCAGTACTTC. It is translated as CAWTRGLAGETQYF.

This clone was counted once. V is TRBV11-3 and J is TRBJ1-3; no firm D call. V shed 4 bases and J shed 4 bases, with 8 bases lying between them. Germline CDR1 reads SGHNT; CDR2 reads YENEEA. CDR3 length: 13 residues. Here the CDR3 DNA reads TGTGCCAGCAGCTCTCAGCAAGGAAACACCATATATTTT. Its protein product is CASSSQQGNTIYF.

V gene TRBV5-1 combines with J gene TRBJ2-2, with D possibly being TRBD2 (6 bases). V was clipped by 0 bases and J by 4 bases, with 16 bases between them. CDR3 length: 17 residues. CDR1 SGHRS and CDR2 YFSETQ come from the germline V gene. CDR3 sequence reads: CASSLAPFGGLTGELFF. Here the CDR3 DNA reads TGCGCCAGCAGCTTGGCCCCCTTCGGGGGACTCACCGGGGAGCTGTTTTTT.